The clone carrying this TCR beta chain has just a few counts. What it binds is unknown. The sample belongs to a study of CD8+ T cells in alopecia areata. General study points: Scalp sample data also include resident alphabeta T cells from normal skin.

Treatment indicated: oral pan-JAK inhibitor, 5-10 mg twice daily. Investigators isolated RNA and reverse transcribed it into cDNA to act as the sequencing template. The method was immunoSEQ multiplex PCR; TCRdb's version includes in-frame clones alone and lacks a portion of them. The data contain about 140,000 clones, approximately 90% of them singletons. The length of the CDR3 is 13 residues. V lost 2 bases and J 0 bases, leaving 4 bases between the germline ends. Germline V CDR1 and CDR2: MRHNA, SNTAGT. The receptor's source is a human donor with alopecia areata. The rearrangement uses TRBV6-4 and TRBJ1-1; D is ambiguous. The sequenced sample was CD8+ T cells sorted from blood, obtained at week 4, from a patient treated with tofacitinib. CDR3 loop: CASSDQMNTEAFF. CDR3 nucleotides: TGTGCCAGCAGTGACCAGATGAACACTGAAGCTTTCTTT.